This TCR beta chain was recovered during a study of PD-L1 blockade in urothelial cancer. Study at large: About 85% of the roughly 30 patients comprised males who had bladder-origin urothelial cancer. Samples came from 3 weeks, at the second dose, and 6 weeks into treatment. Blood samples had a median of 141,255 T cells, 80,000 to 100,000 unique TCRs, and clonality around 0.08.

The method was immunoSEQ multiplex PCR; TCRdb's version includes in-frame clones alone and lacks a portion of them. Of approximately 110,000 clones listed, 80% to 95% are singletons. Germline lookup yields CDR1 SGHRS and CDR2 YFSETQ. This CDR3 is 16 amino acids long. The V and J ends lost 4 bases and 1 base, in that order; junction bases with no gene match: 6. Time point here: peripheral blood 6 weeks after treatment start. V gene TRBV5-1 combines with J gene TRBJ2-3; the match to TRBD2 covers 10 bases. This clonotype was obtained from a man aged 55 to 70 with urothelial cancer. The source material was PBMCs, sampled around atezolizumab (anti-PD-L1) treatment. As DNA, the CDR3 is TGCGCCAGCAGCCGAGAGCGGGGGGGCCGCACAGATACGCAGTATTTT. The encoded protein is CASSRERGGRTDTQYF.